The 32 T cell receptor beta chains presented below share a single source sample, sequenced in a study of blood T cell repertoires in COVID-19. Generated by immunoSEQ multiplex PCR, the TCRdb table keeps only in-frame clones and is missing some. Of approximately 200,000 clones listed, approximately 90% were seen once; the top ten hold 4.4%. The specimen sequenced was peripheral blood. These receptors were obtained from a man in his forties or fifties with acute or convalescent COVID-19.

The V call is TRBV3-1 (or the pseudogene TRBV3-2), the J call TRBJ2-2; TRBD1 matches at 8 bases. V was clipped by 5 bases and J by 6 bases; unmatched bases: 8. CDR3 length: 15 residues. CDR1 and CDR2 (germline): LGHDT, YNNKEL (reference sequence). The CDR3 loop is CASSIGTGGSGELFF. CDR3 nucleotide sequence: TGTGCCAGCAGCATCGGGACAGGAGGATCCGGGGAGCTGTTTTTT.

This CDR3 reads CASRDQGLSYEQYF. In DNA form, the CDR3 reads TGTGCCAGCCGAGATCAGGGACTCTCCTACGAGCAGTACTTC. The V call is TRBV6-5, the J call TRBJ2-7, with D perhaps TRBD2 (6 bases). The CDR3 runs to 14 residues. The V end was cut by 8 bases, the J end by 0 bases, with 14 bases between. Germline loops: CDR1 MNHEY, CDR2 SVGAGI.

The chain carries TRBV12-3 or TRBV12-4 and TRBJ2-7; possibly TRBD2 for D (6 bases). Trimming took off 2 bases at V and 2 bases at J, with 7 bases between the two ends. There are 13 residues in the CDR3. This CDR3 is CASSLRRAYEQYF. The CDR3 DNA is TGTGCCAGCAGTTTAAGGAGGGCCTACGAGCAGTACTTC.

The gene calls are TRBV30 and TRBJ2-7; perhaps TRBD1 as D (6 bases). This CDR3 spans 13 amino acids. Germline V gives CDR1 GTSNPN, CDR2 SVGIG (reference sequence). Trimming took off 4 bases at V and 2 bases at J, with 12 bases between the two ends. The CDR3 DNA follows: TGTGCCTGGAAAACCAGGGGAACCTACGAGCAGTACTTC. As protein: CAWKTRGTYEQYF.

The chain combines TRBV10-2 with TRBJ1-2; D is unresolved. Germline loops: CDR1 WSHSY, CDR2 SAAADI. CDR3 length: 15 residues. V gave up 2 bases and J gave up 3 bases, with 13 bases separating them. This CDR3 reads CASSERGLIYYGYTF. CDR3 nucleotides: TGCGCCAGCAGTGAGCGAGGACTGATATACTATGGCTACACCTTC.

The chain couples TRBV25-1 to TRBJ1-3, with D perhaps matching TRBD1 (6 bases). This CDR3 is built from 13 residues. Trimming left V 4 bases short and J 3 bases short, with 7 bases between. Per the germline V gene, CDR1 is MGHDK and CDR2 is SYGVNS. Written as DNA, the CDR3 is TGTGCCAGCAGTGTACAGGGTGGAAACACCATATATTTT. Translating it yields CASSVQGGNTIYF.

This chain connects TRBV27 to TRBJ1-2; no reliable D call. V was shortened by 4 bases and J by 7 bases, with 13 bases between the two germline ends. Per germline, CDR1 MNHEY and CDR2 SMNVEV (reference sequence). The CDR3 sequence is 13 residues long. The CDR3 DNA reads TGTGCCAGCAGTTACGAGGAAGGGAGTGGCTACACCTTC. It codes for CASSYEEGSGYTF.

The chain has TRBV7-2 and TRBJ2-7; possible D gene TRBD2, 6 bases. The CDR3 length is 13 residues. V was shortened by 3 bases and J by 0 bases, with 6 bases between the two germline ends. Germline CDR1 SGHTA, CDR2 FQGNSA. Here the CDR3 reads CASSFGGSYEQYF. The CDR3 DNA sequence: TGTGCCAGCAGCTTCGGGGGCTCCTACGAGCAGTACTTC.

This CDR3 reads CASSITANTGELFF. The CDR3, as DNA: TGTGCCAGTAGTATCACAGCGAACACCGGGGAGCTGTTTTTT. The chain links TRBV19 to TRBJ2-2; D gene uncertain. Trimming pared 3 bases from V and 0 bases from J, leaving 5 bases between. The CDR3 consists of 14 residues. Germline assignment: CDR1 LNHDA and CDR2 SQIVND (reference sequence). Full variable domain (missing parts from reference TRBV19 and TRBJ2-2): DGGITQSPKYLFRKEGQNVTLSCEQNLNHDAMYWYRQDPGQGLRLIYYSQIVNDFQKGDIAEGYSVSREKKESFPLTVTSAQKNPTAFYLCASSITANTGELFFGEGSRLTVL.

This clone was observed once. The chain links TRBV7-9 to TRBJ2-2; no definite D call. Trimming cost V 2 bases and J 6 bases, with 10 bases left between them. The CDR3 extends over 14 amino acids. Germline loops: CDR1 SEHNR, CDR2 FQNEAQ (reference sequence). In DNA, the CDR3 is TGTGCCAGCAGCTTACTCCCAGTTGCCGGGGAGCTGTTTTTT. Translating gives CASSLLPVAGELFF.

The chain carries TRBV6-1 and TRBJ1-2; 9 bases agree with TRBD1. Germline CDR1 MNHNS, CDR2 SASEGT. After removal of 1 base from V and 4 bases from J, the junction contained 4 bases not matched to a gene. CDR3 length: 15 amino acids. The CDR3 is CASSEGTGALYGYTF. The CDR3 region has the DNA TGTGCCAGCAGTGAAGGGACAGGGGCCCTCTATGGCTACACCTTC.

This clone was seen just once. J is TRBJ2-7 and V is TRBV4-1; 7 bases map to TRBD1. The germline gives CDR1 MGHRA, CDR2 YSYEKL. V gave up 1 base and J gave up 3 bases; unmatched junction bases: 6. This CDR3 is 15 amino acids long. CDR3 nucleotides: TGCGCCAGCAGCCAAGGACAGGGTGTGGGCTACGAGCAGTACTTC. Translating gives CASSQGQGVGYEQYF.

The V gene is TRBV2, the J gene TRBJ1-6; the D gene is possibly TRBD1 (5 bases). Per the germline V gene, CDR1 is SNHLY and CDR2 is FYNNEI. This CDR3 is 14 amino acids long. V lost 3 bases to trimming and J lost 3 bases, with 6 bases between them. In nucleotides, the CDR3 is TGTGCCAGCAGTGACAGGGTCTATAATTCACCCCTCCACTTT. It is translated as CASSDRVYNSPLHF.

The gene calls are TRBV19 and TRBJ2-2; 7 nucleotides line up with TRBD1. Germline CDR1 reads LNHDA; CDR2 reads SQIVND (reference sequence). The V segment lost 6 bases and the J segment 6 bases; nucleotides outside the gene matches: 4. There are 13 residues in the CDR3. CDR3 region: CASSRGWSGELFF. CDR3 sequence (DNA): TGTGCCAGTAGCAGGGGGTGGTCCGGGGAGCTGTTTTTT. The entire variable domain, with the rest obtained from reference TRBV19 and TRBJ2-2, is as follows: DGGITQSPKYLFRKEGQNVTLSCEQNLNHDAMYWYRQDPGQGLRLIYYSQIVNDFQKGDIAEGYSVSREKKESFPLTVTSAQKNPTAFYLCASSRGWSGELFFGEGSRLTVL.

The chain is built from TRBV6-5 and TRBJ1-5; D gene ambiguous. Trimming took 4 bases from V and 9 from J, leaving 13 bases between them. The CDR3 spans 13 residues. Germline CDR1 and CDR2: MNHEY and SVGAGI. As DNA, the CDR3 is TGTGCCAGCAGTTCCTACAGTGGGTCGCCCCAGCATTTT. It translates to CASSSYSGSPQHF.

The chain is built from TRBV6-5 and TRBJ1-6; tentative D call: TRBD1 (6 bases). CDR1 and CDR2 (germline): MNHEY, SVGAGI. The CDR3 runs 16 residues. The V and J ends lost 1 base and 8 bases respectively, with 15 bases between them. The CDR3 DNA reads TGTGCCAGCAGTTACTTGGCAGGGGAAAGGTATTCACCCCTCCACTTT. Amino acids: CASSYLAGERYSPLHF.

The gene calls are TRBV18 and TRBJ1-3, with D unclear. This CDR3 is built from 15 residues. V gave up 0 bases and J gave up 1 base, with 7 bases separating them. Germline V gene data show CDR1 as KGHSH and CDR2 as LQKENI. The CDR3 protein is CASSPPEVSGNTIYF. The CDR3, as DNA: TGTGCCAGCTCACCACCGGAGGTATCTGGAAACACCATATATTTT.

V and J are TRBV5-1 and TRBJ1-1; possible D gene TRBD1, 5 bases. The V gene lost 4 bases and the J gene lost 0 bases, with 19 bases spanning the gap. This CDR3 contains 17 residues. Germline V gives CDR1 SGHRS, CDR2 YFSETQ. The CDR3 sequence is CASSPQKSTAMNTEAFF. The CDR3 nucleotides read TGCGCCAGCAGCCCCCAAAAATCGACAGCCATGAACACTGAAGCTTTCTTT.

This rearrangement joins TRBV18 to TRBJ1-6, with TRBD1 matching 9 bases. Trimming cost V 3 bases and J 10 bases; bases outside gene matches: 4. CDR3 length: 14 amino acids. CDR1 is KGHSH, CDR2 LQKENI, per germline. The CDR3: CASSPDRGRSPLHF. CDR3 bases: TGTGCCAGCTCACCCGACAGGGGGAGGTCACCCCTCCACTTT.

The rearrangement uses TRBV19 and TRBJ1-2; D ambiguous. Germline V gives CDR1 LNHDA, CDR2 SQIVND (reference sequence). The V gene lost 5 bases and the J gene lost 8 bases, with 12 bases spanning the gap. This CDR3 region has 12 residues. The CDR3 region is CASSLEGGGYTF. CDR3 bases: TGTGCCAGTAGTCTCGAGGGAGGGGGCTACACCTTC. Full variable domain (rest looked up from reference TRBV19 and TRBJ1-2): DGGITQSPKYLFRKEGQNVTLSCEQNLNHDAMYWYRQDPGQGLRLIYYSQIVNDFQKGDIAEGYSVSREKKESFPLTVTSAQKNPTAFYLCASSLEGGGYTFGSGTRLTVV.

CDR3 in amino acids: CASSPLQGANSNQPQHF. The CDR3 nucleotides read TGTGCCAGCTCACCGCTACAGGGGGCGAATAGCAATCAGCCCCAGCATTTT. This chain connects TRBV18 to TRBJ1-5; TRBD1 agrees at 9 bases. The CDR3 is made up of 17 amino acids. Trimming took 3 bases from V and 0 from J; bases not matched to a gene: 6. Germline lookup yields CDR1 KGHSH and CDR2 LQKENI.

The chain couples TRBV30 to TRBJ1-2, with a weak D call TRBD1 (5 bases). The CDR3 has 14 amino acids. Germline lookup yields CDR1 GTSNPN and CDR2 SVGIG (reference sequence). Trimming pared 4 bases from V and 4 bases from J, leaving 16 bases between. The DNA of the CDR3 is TGTGCCTGGACCGCGGGGGGTCCGTCCTATGGCTACACCTTC. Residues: CAWTAGGPSYGYTF.

The DNA for the CDR3 is TGTGCCATCAGTGATAACTCCCGAGGGACTGAAGCTTTCTTT. It translates to CAISDNSRGTEAFF. V and J are TRBV10-3 and TRBJ1-1; D is uncertain. Germline CDR1 is ENHRY and CDR2 is SYGVKD. This CDR3 region has 14 residues. Trimming removed 3 bases at V and 5 bases at J, with 13 bases between.

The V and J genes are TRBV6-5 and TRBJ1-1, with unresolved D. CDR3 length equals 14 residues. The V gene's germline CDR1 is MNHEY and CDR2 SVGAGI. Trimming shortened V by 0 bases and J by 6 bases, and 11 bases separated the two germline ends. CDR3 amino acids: CASSYSYRSAEAFF. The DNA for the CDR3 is TGTGCCAGCAGTTACTCGTACCGGTCGGCTGAAGCTTTCTTT.

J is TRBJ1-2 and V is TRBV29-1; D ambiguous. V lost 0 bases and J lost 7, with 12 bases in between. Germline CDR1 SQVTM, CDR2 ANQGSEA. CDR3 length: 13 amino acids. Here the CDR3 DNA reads TGCAGCGTTGAAGATGGTGGCAGAACTGGCTACACCTTC. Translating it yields CSVEDGGRTGYTF.

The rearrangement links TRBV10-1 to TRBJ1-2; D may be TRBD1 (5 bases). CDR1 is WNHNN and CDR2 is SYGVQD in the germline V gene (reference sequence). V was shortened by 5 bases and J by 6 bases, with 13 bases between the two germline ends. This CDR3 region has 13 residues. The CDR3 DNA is TGCGCCAGCAGTTCGCAGGGTGGCGATGGCTACACCTTC. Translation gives CASSSQGGDGYTF.

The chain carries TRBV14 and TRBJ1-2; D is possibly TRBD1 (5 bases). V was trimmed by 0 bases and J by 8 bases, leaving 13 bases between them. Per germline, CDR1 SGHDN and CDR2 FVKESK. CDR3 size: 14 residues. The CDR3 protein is CASSQDLSGEGYTF. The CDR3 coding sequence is TGTGCCAGCAGCCAAGACCTGTCGGGGGAAGGCTACACCTTC.

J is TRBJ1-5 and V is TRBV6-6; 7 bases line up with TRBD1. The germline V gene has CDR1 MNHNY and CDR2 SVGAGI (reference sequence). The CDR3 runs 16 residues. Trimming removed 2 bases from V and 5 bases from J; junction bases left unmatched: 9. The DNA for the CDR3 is TGTGCCAGCAGTTACGCCGACAGGACAGGCGATCAGCCCCAGCATTTT. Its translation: CASSYADRTGDQPQHF.

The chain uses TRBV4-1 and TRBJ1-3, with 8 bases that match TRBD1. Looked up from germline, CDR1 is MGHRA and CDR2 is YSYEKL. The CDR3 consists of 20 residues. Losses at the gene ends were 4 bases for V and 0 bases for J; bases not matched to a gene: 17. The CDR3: CASSLTSGQVGDDSGNTIYF. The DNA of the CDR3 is TGCGCCAGCAGCCTCACCTCGGGACAGGTAGGGGATGACTCTGGAAACACCATATATTTT.

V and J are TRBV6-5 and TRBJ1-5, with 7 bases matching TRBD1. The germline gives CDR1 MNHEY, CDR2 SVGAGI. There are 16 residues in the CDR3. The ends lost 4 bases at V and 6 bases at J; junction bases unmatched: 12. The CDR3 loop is CASSSSPAGGSQPQHF. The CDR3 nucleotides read TGTGCCAGCAGTTCCAGCCCCGCAGGGGGGTCTCAGCCCCAGCATTTT.

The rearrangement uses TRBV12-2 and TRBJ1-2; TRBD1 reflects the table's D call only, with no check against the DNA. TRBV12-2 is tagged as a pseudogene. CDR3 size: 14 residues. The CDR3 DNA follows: TGTGCAAGTCGTTACAGGGGGCGCGAGGATGGCTACACCTTC. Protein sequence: CASRYRGREDGYTF.

The CDR3 coding sequence is TGTGCCAGCAGCTTGCAGGGGGCCAACTATGGCTACACCTTC. Its translation is CASSLQGANYGYTF. The chain joins TRBV5-6 to TRBJ1-2; the match to TRBD1 covers 8 bases. The ends lost 1 base at V and 2 bases at J; junction bases unmatched: 1. CDR3 length: 14 amino acids. Germline V CDR1 and CDR2: SGHDT, YYEEEE.